These 18 T cell receptor beta chains share one sample of origin, sequenced in a study of cytomegalovirus exposure and HLA in healthy donors. Use of 60 Vbeta and 13 Jbeta primers characterized the PCR. Assay used: immunoSEQ multiplex PCR; TCRdb lists only in-frame clones, some missing. The sample has roughly 170,000 clones; roughly 80% are singletons. Sequencing was carried out using PBMCs. The source of these receptors is a woman aged 18-35 years in good health and CMV-seronegative.

The V gene is TRBV30, the J gene TRBJ2-2; D is perhaps TRBD2 (6 bases). V gave up 5 bases and J gave up 7 bases, with 11 bases separating them. The CDR3 length is 12 residues. Germline CDR1 and CDR2: GTSNPN and SVGIG (reference sequence). CDR3 amino acids: CAWGTENGELFF. The CDR3 coding sequence is TGTGCCTGGGGGACTGAGAACGGGGAGCTGTTTTTT.

The chain is built from TRBV6-1 and TRBJ1-5; D is unclear. Germline CDR1 MNHNS, CDR2 SASEGT. The CDR3 totals 13 residues. V dropped 6 bases and J dropped 7 bases, with 13 bases sitting between them. CDR3 sequence: CASRPPRAQPQHF. CDR3 DNA: TGTGCCAGCAGGCCCCCACGAGCACAGCCCCAGCATTTT.

The rearrangement joins TRBV9 to TRBJ2-2; 9 bases fit TRBD1. CDR1 and CDR2 from the germline V gene are SGDLS and YYNGEE. The CDR3 consists of 17 residues. The trim removed 4 bases at V and 4 bases at J, leaving 11 bases unmatched. The CDR3 DNA follows: TGTGCCAGCAGCCCCCGGGGAGCGGGACAGGGCACCGGGGAGCTGTTTTTT. It translates to CASSPRGAGQGTGELFF.

The chain uses TRBV29-1 and TRBJ2-1; possible D gene TRBD2, 5 bases. The CDR3 runs 14 residues. Germline V lookup: CDR1 SQVTM, CDR2 ANQGSEA. V was cut by 2 bases and J by 2 bases, with 10 bases left in between. DNA for the CDR3: TGCAGCGTTGAACGGGGATTCACCTACAATGAGCAGTTCTTC. Encoded protein: CSVERGFTYNEQFF.

The chain joins TRBV7-6 to TRBJ2-1; 7 nucleotides align to TRBD2. The germline V gene encodes CDR1 SGHVS and CDR2 FNYEAQ. The CDR3 sequence is 17 residues long. V trimming: 1 base; J trimming: 6 bases; junction bases outside the gene matches: 12. The chain's CDR3 is CASSLVRGGSGGNEQFF. CDR3 nucleotides: TGTGCCAGCAGCTTAGTTCGGGGCGGGAGTGGGGGCAATGAGCAGTTCTTC. The variable domain in full, completed from reference TRBV7-6 and TRBJ2-1, reads GAGVSQSPRYKVTKRGQDVALRCDPISGHVSLYWYRQALGQGPEFLTYFNYEAQQDKSGLPNDRFSAERPEGSISTLTIQRTEQRDSAMYRCASSLVRGGSGGNEQFFGPGTRLTVL.

This rearrangement joins TRBV6-6 to TRBJ2-3, with 13 bases that match TRBD2. The CDR3 runs 14 residues. Germline lookup yields CDR1 MNHNY and CDR2 SVGAGI (reference sequence). Unmatched junction bases numbered 8, after V lost 8 bases and J lost 9 bases. The CDR3 loop reads CASGLAGDVKTQYF. CDR3 bases: TGTGCCAGCGGACTAGCGGGAGACGTTAAGACGCAGTATTTT.

This clone was seen more than once but under ten times. The chain uses TRBV11-2 and TRBJ1-4; unclear D gene. Trimming took 0 bases from V and 8 from J, leaving 7 bases between them. Germline V gene sequence: CDR1 SGHAT, CDR2 FQNNGV. The CDR3 extends over 13 amino acids. This CDR3 is CASSLESEEKLFF. In DNA, the CDR3 is TGTGCCAGCAGCTTAGAATCCGAGGAAAAACTGTTTTTT.

The chain combines TRBV28 with TRBJ1-1, with 7 bases aligning to TRBD1. The germline CDR1 and CDR2 sequences are MDHEN and SYDVKM. Trimming at V came to 7 bases and at J to 1 base, leaving 3 bases not matched to a gene. This CDR3 spans 13 amino acids. The CDR3 sequence is CASIHRGNTEAFF. For the CDR3, the DNA is TGTGCCAGCATCCACAGGGGGAACACTGAAGCTTTCTTT.

The rearrangement uses TRBV6-5 and TRBJ2-7; TRBD1 is a possible D gene (6 bases). CDR1 and CDR2 (germline): MNHEY, SVGAGI. The CDR3 contains 15 residues. V was trimmed by 6 bases and J by 1 base, leaving 16 bases between them. CDR3 sequence: CASRPTGTPSYEQYF. The CDR3 bases are TGTGCCAGCAGACCGACCGGGACACCATCCTACGAGCAGTACTTC.

The rearrangement links TRBV4-1 to TRBJ2-7; 8 nucleotides agree with TRBD2. V gave up 2 bases and J gave up 2 bases; unmatched junction bases: 14. This CDR3 comprises 18 residues. Germline V CDR1 and CDR2: MGHRA, YSYEKL. CDR3 coding DNA: TGCGCCAGCAGCCAAACCGATTTCTTACCGGGAGGGGCCTACGAGCAGTACTTC. Its protein product is CASSQTDFLPGGAYEQYF.

V and J are TRBV9 and TRBJ2-3; 8 positions agree with TRBD1. J was trimmed by 2 bases and V by 0 bases; bases with no gene match: 8. This CDR3 has 17 amino acids. The germline CDR1 and CDR2 sequences are SGDLS and YYNGEE. This CDR3 is CASSVVDGTGNTDTQYF. The DNA for the CDR3 is TGTGCCAGCAGCGTAGTGGACGGGACAGGAAACACAGATACGCAGTATTTT.

The chain employs TRBV28 and TRBJ2-7; 15 bases fit TRBD2. Germline V lookup: CDR1 MDHEN, CDR2 SYDVKM. V lost 6 bases and J lost 6; bases outside the gene matches: 9. The CDR3 has 16 amino acids. CDR3 sequence: CASRRTSGRVTGEQYF. Written as DNA, the CDR3 is TGTGCCAGCAGAAGGACTAGCGGGAGGGTCACGGGCGAGCAGTACTTC.

The V and J genes are TRBV27 and TRBJ2-7, with 7 bases matching TRBD2. Per the germline V gene, CDR1 is MNHEY and CDR2 is SMNVEV (reference sequence). This CDR3 has 15 residues. V dropped 0 bases and J dropped 2; count of bases not matched to a gene: 4. In DNA form, the CDR3 reads TGTGCCAGCAGTTTATCGGGGGGGGGAACCTACGAGCAGTACTTC. Amino acids: CASSLSGGGTYEQYF.

The J gene is TRBJ1-5, the V gene TRBV19; no reliable D call. The ends were cut back, 1 base at V and 1 base at J, with 11 bases in the middle. The CDR3 sequence is 16 residues long. The germline gives CDR1 LNHDA, CDR2 SQIVND (reference sequence). CDR3 amino acids: CASSIVQAPSNQPQHF. The CDR3 DNA reads as TGTGCCAGTAGTATAGTGCAGGCCCCCAGCAATCAGCCCCAGCATTTT.

J is TRBJ1-2 and V is TRBV9; D perhaps matches TRBD1 (6 bases). Trimming took 0 bases from V and 7 from J, leaving 13 bases between them. Germline V CDR1 and CDR2: SGDLS, YYNGEE. The CDR3 totals 14 residues. As DNA, the CDR3 is TGTGCCAGCAGCGTAGTATCAGGGGAGGGTGGCTACACCTTC. Amino acids: CASSVVSGEGGYTF.

This chain uses TRBV11-3 with TRBJ2-7; TRBD1 matches at 11 bases. Germline lookup yields CDR1 SGHNT and CDR2 YENEEA. The length of the CDR3 is 15 residues. J gave up 3 bases and V 1 base, and 2 bases lay outside the gene matches. The CDR3 sequence: CASSLGGTGGYEQYF. Here the CDR3 DNA reads TGTGCCAGCAGCTTAGGAGGGACAGGGGGCTACGAGCAGTACTTC.

This clone was observed a single time. The chain is built from TRBV7-8 and TRBJ2-3; TRBD2 aligns across 11 bases. Germline V lookup: CDR1 SGHVS, CDR2 FQNEAQ. The CDR3 length is 16 residues. The ends lost 4 bases at V and 5 bases at J; junction bases unmatched: 8. The CDR3, as DNA: TGTGCCAGCAGCTCAGGGATAGCGGGAGGGGAAGATACGCAGTATTTT. It is translated as CASSSGIAGGEDTQYF.

The J gene is TRBJ2-1, the V gene TRBV28; D perhaps matches TRBD2 (6 bases). The V gene's germline CDR1 is MDHEN and CDR2 SYDVKM. The CDR3 is made up of 14 amino acids. Trimming pared 5 bases from V and 7 bases from J, leaving 15 bases between. CDR3 in amino acids: CASSTTAGLNEQFF. For the CDR3, the DNA is TGTGCCAGCAGTACGACTGCGGGGTTGAATGAGCAGTTCTTC.